These T cell receptor beta chains were read from a single sample in a study of follicular helper T cells after annual influenza vaccination. Data came from immunoSEQ multiplex PCR; TCRdb stores just in-frame clones and leaves some out. Altogether about 9,400 clones are present, roughly 85% being singletons, with the ten largest covering roughly 1.4%. The sample in question was CXCR5+ CD38- circulating T follicular helper cells from blood, obtained on the day of influenza vaccination. Receptor source: an adult who received the influenza vaccine. The CDR3 runs from the conserved cysteine through the conserved F or W. A D gene is named only where the DNA matches it firmly. Where a row states a size, it is once, few, many or the class of an expanded clone; other rows omit it.

clone size,D gene,V gene,J gene,CDR3 length,CDR3 protein,CDR3 DNA
.,.,TRBV2,TRBJ2-3,15,CASSDDGRSTDTQYF,TGTGCCAGCAGTGACGACGGCAGGAGCACAGATACGCAGTATTTT
.,TRBD2,TRBV5-1,TRBJ2-7,13,CASREPSGGEQYF,TGCGCCAGCAGGGAACCCTCGGGGGGCGAGCAGTACTTC
.,TRBD2,TRBV5-6,TRBJ2-3,17,CASSLAGGRDGTDTQYF,TGTGCCAGCAGCTTGGCCGGTGGGAGGGACGGCACAGATACGCAGTATTTT
.,TRBD2,TRBV18,TRBJ2-7,14,CASSPGGRAREQYF,TGTGCCAGCTCACCGGGCGGGAGGGCCCGCGAGCAGTACTTC
.,.,TRBV2,TRBJ1-2,13,CASRGDSNYGYTF,TGTGCCAGCAGGGGGGACTCTAACTATGGCTACACCTTC
.,.,TRBV5-1,TRBJ2-3,14,CASSYGRITDTQYF,TGCGCCAGCAGCTATGGACGGATCACAGATACGCAGTATTTT
.,TRBD1,TRBV11-3,TRBJ2-1,14,CASSLETGPNEQFF,TGTGCCAGCAGCTTAGAGACAGGGCCCAATGAGCAGTTCTTC
.,TRBD2,TRBV6-1,TRBJ2-4,16,CASSEAPAGVKNIQYF,TGTGCCAGCAGTGAAGCCCCAGCGGGAGTCAAAAACATTCAGTACTTC
.,.,TRBV5-1,TRBJ2-3,18,CASSFPTAGKGPTDTQYF,TGCGCCAGCAGCTTTCCGACTGCGGGGAAGGGCCCTACAGATACGCAGTATTTT
.,.,TRBV21-1,TRBJ2-7,18,CASSKALEGTASSYEQYF,TGTGCCAGCAGCAAAGCGCTGGAGGGGACGGCGAGCTCCTACGAGCAGTACTTC
few,.,TRBV28,TRBJ2-7,10,CASWRDEQYF,TGTGCCAGCTGGAGGGACGAGCAGTACTTC
.,.,TRBV2,TRBJ2-5,12,CASSAQAKTQYF,TGTGCCAGCAGTGCGCAGGCTAAGACCCAGTACTTC
.,.,TRBV28,TRBJ2-5,14,CASGKAAMRETQYF,TGTGCCAGCGGGAAGGCCGCCATGAGGGAGACCCAGTACTTC
.,TRBD1,TRBV5-1,TRBJ1-3,15,CASSLSTGAGNTIYF,TGCGCCAGCAGCCTATCGACAGGGGCTGGAAACACCATATATTTT
.,TRBD2,TRBV6-5,TRBJ2-1,15,CASPRTSGSLDEQFF,TGTGCCAGCCCACGGACTAGCGGGAGTTTGGATGAGCAGTTCTTC
.,.,TRBV7-6,TRBJ2-1,13,CASSVDEYNEQFF,TGTGCCAGCAGCGTAGATGAGTACAATGAGCAGTTCTTC
.,.,TRBV28,TRBJ1-2,14,CASSLGAGNYGYTF,TGTGCCAGCAGTTTAGGCGCGGGTAACTATGGCTACACCTTC
.,.,TRBV27,TRBJ1-2,13,CASSFYGGDGYTF,TGTGCCAGCAGTTTCTACGGGGGAGACGGCTACACCTTC
.,.,TRBV10-1,TRBJ2-1,14,CASSESGGDNEQFF,TGCGCCAGCAGTGAGTCTGGAGGGGACAATGAGCAGTTCTTC
.,.,TRBV2,TRBJ1-2,14,CASRPRLGEYGYTF,TGTGCCAGCAGACCCCGTTTGGGGGAGTATGGCTACACCTTC